These 4 T cell receptor beta chains were all obtained from the same sample, sequenced in a study of glioma-infiltrating T cells after dendritic cell vaccination. Noted time point: after dendritic cell vaccination, including at tumor progression/relapse. Libraries were prepared by immunoSEQ multiplex PCR; TCRdb keeps only in-frame clonotypes and omits some of them. The table lists 45,000 to 60,000 clones, about four fifths of them singletons. This specimen consisted of blood, obtained after dendritic cell vaccination. These receptors came from a human donor with glioblastoma.

There are a few counts of this clone. This chain joins TRBV6-5 and TRBJ1-4; D might be TRBD1 (6 bases). V was pared by 7 bases and J by 6 bases, with 15 bases between. Germline V gene lookup returns CDR1 MNHEY and CDR2 SVGAGI. CDR3 size: 14 residues. CDR3 nucleotides: TGTGCCAGCACCGCGGCGGGGGGCCATGAAAAACTGTTTTTT. Translated, it gives CASTAAGGHEKLFF.

V is TRBV4-1 and J is TRBJ2-1; perhaps TRBD2 as D (6 bases). Trimming left V 7 bases short and J 6 bases short, with 13 bases between. Germline values: CDR1 MGHRA, CDR2 YSYEKL. The CDR3 is 13 residues long. This CDR3 is CASIGGSTNEQFF. The CDR3, as DNA: TGCGCCAGCATCGGAGGGAGTACCAATGAGCAGTTCTTC.

This chain joins TRBV29-1 and TRBJ1-2; 7 bases line up with TRBD1. The germline CDR1 and CDR2 sequences are SQVTM and ANQGSEA. CDR3 length: 14 residues. V shed 4 bases and J 4 bases; nucleotides not matched to a gene: 9. The CDR3 protein is CSVAGTETGYGYTF. CDR3 DNA: TGCAGCGTTGCAGGGACAGAGACAGGCTATGGCTACACCTTC.

The chain recombines TRBV12-5 with TRBJ1-1; the D is unclear. This CDR3 spans 14 amino acids. Germline V CDR1 and CDR2: LGHNT, FRNRAP. V lost 2 bases and J 1 base, leaving 8 bases between the germline ends. The CDR3 loop is CASGLTETNTEAFF. The CDR3 nucleotides are TGTGCTAGTGGTTTGACAGAAACGAACACTGAAGCTTTCTTT.